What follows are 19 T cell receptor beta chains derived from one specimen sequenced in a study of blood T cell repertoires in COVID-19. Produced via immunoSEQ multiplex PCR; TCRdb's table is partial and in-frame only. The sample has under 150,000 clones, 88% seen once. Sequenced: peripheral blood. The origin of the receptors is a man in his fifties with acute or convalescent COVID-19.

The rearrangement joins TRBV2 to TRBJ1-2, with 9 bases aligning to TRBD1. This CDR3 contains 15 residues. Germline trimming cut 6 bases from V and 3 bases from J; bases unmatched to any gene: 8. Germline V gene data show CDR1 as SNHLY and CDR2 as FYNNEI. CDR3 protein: CASRGTNRGHYGYTF. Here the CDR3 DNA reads TGTGCCAGCAGGGGAACCAACAGGGGGCACTATGGCTACACCTTC.

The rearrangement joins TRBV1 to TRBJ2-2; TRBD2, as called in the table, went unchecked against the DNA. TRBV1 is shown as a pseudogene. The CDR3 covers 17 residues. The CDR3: CTSSQGGREAHTGELFF. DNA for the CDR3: TGCACCAGCAGCCAAGGCGGGCGGGAGGCCCACACCGGGGAGCTGTTTTTT.

The CDR3 region has the DNA TGTGCCAGCAGCTTAGACGGCGGGAGTTACGAGCAGTACTTC. Protein product: CASSLDGGSYEQYF. The chain has TRBV7-8 and TRBJ2-7; 7 bases map to TRBD2. From germline, CDR1 is SGHVS and CDR2 FQNEAQ. The CDR3 totals 14 residues. J was trimmed by 4 bases and V by 1 base; bases with no gene match: 4.

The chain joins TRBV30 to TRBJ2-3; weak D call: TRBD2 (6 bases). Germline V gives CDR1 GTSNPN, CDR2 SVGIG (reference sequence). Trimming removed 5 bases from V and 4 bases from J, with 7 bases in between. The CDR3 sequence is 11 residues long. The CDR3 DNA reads TGTGCCTGGGCGGGGCCAGATACGCAGTATTTT. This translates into CAWAGPDTQYF.

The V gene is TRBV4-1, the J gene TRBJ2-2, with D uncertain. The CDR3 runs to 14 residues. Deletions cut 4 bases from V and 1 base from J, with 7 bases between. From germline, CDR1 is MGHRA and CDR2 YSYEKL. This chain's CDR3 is CASSPPRNTGELFF. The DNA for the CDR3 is TGCGCCAGCAGCCCCCCCAGGAACACCGGGGAGCTGTTTTTT.

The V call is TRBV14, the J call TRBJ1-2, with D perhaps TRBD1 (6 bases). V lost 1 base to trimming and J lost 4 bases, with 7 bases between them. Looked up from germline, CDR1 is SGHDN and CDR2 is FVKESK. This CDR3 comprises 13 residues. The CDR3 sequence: CASSQGGGYGYTF. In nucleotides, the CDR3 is TGTGCCAGCAGCCAAGGAGGGGGCTATGGCTACACCTTC. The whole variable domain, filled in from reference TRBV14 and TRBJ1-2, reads EAGVTQFPSHSVIEKGQTVTLRCDPISGHDNLYWYRRVMGKEIKFLLHFVKESKQDESGMPNNRFLAERTGGTYSTLKVQPAELEDSGVYFCASSQGGGYGYTFGSGTRLTVV.

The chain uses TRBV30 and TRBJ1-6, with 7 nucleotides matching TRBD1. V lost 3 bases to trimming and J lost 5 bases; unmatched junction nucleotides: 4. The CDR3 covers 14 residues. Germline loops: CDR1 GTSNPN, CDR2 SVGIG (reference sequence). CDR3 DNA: TGTGCCTGGAGGGGACAGTTGGATAATTCACCCCTCCACTTT. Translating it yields CAWRGQLDNSPLHF.

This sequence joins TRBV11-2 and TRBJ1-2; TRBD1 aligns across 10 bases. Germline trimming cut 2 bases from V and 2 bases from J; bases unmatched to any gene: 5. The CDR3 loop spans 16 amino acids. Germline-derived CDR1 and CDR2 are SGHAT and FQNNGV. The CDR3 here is CASSLLPGQGNYGYTF. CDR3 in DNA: TGTGCCAGCAGCTTACTTCCGGGACAGGGGAACTATGGCTACACCTTC.

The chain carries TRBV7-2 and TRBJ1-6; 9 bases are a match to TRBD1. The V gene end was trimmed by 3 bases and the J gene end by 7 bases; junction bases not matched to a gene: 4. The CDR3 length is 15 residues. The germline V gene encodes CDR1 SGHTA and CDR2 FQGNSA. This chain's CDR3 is CASSLYRGRNSPLHF. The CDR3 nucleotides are TGTGCCAGCAGCTTGTACAGGGGGCGGAATTCACCCCTCCACTTT.

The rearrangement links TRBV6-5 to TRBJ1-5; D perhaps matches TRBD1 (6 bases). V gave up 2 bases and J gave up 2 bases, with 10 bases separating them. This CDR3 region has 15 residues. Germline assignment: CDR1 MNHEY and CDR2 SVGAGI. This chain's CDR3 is CASSYREGGNQPQHF. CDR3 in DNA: TGTGCCAGCAGTTACCGAGAGGGGGGCAATCAGCCCCAGCATTTT.

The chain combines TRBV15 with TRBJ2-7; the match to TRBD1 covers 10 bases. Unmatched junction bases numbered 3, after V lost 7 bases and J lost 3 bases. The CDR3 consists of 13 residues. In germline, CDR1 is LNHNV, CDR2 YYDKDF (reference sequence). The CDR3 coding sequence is TGTGCCACCACCCGGACAGGGGGCTACGAGCAGTACTTC. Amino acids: CATTRTGGYEQYF.

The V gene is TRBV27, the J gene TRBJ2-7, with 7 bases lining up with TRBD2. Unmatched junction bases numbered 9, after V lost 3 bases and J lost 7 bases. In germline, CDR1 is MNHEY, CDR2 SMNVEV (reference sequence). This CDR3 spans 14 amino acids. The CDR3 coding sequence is TGTGCCAGCAGTTTTAGGGAGGGACCGTTTGAGCAGTACTTC. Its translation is CASSFREGPFEQYF.

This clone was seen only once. CDR3 sequence (DNA): TGCGCCAGCAGCTTGGTGGGACAGAGGACCGGGGAGCTGTTTTTT. Amino acid sequence: CASSLVGQRTGELFF. The chain recombines TRBV5-1 with TRBJ2-2; 7 bases are shared with TRBD1. Germline-derived CDR1 and CDR2 are SGHRS and YFSETQ. CDR3 size: 15 residues. V lost 0 bases, J lost 5 bases, and 4 bases stayed unmatched.

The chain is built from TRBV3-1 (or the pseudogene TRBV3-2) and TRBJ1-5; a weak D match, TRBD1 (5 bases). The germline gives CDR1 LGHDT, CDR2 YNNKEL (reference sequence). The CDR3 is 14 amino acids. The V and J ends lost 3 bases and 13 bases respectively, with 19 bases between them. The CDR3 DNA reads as TGTGCCAGCAGCCACCCGGGACTGGGGAATCAGCAGCATTTT. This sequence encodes CASSHPGLGNQQHF.

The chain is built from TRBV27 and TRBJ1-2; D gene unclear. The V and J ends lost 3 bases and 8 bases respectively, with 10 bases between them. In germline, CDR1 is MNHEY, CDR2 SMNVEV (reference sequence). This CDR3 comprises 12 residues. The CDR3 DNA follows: TGTGCCAGCAGTTTTTCGGGTCACGGCTACACCTTC. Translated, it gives CASSFSGHGYTF.

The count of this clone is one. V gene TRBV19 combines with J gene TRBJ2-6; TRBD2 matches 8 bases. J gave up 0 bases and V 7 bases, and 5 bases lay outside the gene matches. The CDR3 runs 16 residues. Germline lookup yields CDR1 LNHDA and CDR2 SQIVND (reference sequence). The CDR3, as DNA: TGTGCCAGTACCATAGCGGGGCTCTCTGGGGCCAACGTCCTGACTTTC. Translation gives CASTIAGLSGANVLTF.

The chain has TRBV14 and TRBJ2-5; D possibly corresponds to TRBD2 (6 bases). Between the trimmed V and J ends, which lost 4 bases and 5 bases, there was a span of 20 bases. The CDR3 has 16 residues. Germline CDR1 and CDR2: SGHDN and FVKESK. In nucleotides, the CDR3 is TGTGCCAGCAGCCTCGTGCGGGGTCAAAAGGGCGAGACCCAGTACTTC. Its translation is CASSLVRGQKGETQYF. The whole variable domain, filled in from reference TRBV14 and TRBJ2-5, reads EAGVTQFPSHSVIEKGQTVTLRCDPISGHDNLYWYRRVMGKEIKFLLHFVKESKQDESGMPNNRFLAERTGGTYSTLKVQPAELEDSGVYFCASSLVRGQKGETQYFGPGTRLLVL.

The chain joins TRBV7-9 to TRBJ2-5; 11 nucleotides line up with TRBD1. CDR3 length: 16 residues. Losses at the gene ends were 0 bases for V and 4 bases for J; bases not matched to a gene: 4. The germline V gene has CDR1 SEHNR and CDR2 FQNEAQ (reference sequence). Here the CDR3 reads CASSLADRGLLETQYF. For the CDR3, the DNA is TGTGCCAGCAGCTTAGCGGACAGGGGGCTTTTAGAGACCCAGTACTTC. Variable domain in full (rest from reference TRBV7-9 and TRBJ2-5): DTGVSQNPRHKITKRGQNVTFRCDPISEHNRLYWYRQTLGQGPEFLTYFQNEAQLEKSRLLSDRFSAERPKGSFSTLEIQRTEQGDSAMYLCASSLADRGLLETQYFGPGTRLLVL.

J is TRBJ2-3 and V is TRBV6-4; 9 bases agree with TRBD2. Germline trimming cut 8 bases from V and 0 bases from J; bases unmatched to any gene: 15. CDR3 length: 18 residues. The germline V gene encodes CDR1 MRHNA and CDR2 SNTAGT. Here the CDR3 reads CASQGTRAGGPSTDTQYF. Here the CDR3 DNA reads TGTGCCAGCCAGGGTACGAGGGCGGGAGGGCCCAGCACAGATACGCAGTATTTT.